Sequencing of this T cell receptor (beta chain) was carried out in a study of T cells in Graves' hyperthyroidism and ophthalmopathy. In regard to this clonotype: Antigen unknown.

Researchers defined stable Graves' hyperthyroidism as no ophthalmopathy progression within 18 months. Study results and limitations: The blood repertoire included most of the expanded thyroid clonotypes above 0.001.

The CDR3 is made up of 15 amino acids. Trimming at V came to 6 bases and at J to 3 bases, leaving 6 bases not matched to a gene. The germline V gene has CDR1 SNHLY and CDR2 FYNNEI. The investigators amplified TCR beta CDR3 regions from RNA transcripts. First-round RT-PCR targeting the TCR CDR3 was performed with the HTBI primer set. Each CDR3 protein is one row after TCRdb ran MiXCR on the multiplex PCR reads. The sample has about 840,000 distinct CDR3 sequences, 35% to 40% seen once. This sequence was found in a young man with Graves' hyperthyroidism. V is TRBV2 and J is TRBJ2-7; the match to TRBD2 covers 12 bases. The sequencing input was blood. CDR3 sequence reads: CASSLTSGRLYEQYF. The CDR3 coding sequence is TGTGCCAGCAGCCTGACTAGCGGGAGACTCTACGAGCAGTACTTC.